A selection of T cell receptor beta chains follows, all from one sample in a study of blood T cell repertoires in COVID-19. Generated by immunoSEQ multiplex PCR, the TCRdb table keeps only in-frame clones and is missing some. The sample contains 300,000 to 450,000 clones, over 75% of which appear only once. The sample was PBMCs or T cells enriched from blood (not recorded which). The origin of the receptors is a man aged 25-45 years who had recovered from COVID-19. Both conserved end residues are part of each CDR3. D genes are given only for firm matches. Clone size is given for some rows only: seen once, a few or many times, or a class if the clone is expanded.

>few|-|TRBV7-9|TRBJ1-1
CASSADRINTEAFF
TGTGCCAGCAGCGCGGACAGAATTAACACTGAAGCTTTCTTT
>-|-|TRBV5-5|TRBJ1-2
CASSFPGRVDGYTF
TGTGCCAGCAGCTTTCCGGGAAGGGTTGATGGCTACACCTTC
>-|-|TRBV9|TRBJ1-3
CASSVAMVPSSGNTIYF
TGTGCCAGCAGCGTGGCCATGGTACCCAGCTCTGGAAACACCATATATTTT
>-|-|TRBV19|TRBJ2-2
CASTGQNTGELFF
TGTGCCAGTACCGGACAGAACACCGGGGAGCTGTTTTTT
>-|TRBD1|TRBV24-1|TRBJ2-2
CATSDPSLDRGLAKTGELFF
TGTGCCACCAGTGATCCTTCCCTCGACAGGGGGCTCGCTAAGACCGGGGAGCTGTTTTTT
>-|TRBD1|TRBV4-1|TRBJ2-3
CASSFGQGPDTQYF
TGCGCCAGCAGCTTTGGACAGGGGCCAGATACGCAGTATTTT
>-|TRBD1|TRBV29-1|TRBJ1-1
CSGGQGSYTEAFF
TGCAGCGGAGGACAGGGAAGTTACACTGAAGCTTTCTTT
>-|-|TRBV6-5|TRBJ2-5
CASRRQARETQYF
TGTGCCAGCAGACGACAGGCCCGGGAGACCCAGTACTTC
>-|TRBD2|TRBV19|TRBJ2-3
CATSKGFGGAPDTQYF
TGTGCCACCAGCAAGGGTTTCGGGGGGGCCCCAGATACGCAGTATTTT
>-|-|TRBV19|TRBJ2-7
CASSNPGFYEQYF
TGTGCCAGTAGTAACCCCGGGTTCTACGAGCAGTACTTC
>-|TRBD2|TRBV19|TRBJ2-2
CAIGGTSGGYNTGELFF
TGTGCCATCGGAGGGACTAGCGGGGGATACAACACCGGGGAGCTGTTTTTT
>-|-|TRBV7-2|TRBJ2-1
CASSFAGARNEQFF
TGTGCCAGCAGCTTTGCGGGGGCCAGGAATGAGCAGTTCTTC
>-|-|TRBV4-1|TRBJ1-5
CASTGTINSNQPQHF
TGCGCCAGCACCGGGACAATCAATAGCAATCAGCCCCAGCATTTT
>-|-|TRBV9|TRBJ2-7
CASSPRGSSYEQYF
TGTGCCAGCAGCCCCAGAGGGTCCTCCTACGAGCAGTACTTC
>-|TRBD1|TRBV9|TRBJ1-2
CASSVAGTGSGYTF
TGTGCCAGCAGCGTCGCCGGGACAGGGAGTGGCTACACCTTC
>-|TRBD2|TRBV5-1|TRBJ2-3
CASSFSGVSTDTQYF
TGCGCCAGCAGCTTTAGCGGGGTTAGCACAGATACGCAGTATTTT
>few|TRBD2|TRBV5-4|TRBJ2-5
CASSSSGKETQYF
TGTGCCAGCAGCTCAAGCGGGAAAGAGACCCAGTACTTC
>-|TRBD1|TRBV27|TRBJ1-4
CASSLMGQPNEKLFF
TGTGCCAGCAGTTTAATGGGACAGCCTAATGAAAAACTGTTTTTT
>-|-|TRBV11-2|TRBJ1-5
CASSLGSGGTNQPQHF
TGTGCCAGCAGCTTAGGGTCGGGTGGCACCAATCAGCCCCAGCATTTT
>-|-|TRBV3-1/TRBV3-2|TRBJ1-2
CASSQYGRGDNYGYTF
TGTGCCAGCAGCCAATACGGACGGGGGGATAACTATGGCTACACCTTC
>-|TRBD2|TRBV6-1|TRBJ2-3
CASSEAGGSTDTQYF
TGTGCCAGCAGTGAAGCCGGGGGGAGCACAGATACGCAGTATTTT
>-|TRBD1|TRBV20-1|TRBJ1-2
CSASSRGDYGYTF
TGCAGTGCTAGTTCCAGGGGGGACTATGGCTACACCTTC
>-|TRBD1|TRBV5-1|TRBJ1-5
CASSPDSGTGGRQPQHF
TGCGCCAGCAGCCCGGACTCCGGGACAGGGGGACGACAGCCCCAGCATTTT
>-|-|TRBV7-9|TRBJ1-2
CASSFFQDGYTF
TGTGCCAGCAGCTTTTTCCAGGATGGCTACACCTTC
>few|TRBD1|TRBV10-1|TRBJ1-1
CASSEQGSGTEAFF
TGCGCCAGCAGTGAACAGGGGTCGGGCACTGAAGCTTTCTTT
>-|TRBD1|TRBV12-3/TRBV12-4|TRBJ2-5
CASSPRTGETQYF
TGTGCCAGCAGCCCCCGGACAGGCGAGACCCAGTACTTC
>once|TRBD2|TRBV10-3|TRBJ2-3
CAISESSGGAESTDTQYF
TGTGCCATCAGTGAGTCTAGCGGGGGGGCCGAGAGTACAGATACGCAGTATTTT
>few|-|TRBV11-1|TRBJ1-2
CASSLENPGGYTF
TGTGCCAGCAGCTTAGAAAACCCAGGTGGCTACACCTTC
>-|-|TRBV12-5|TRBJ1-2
CASGLDTNYGYTF
TGTGCTAGTGGTTTGGACACTAACTATGGCTACACCTTC
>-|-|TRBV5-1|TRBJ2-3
CASSPTDGGNTQYF
TGCGCCAGCAGCCCCACAGATGGCGGGAATACGCAGTATTTT
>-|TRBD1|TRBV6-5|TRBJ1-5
CASRLQGPSDQPQHF
TGTGCCAGCCGGCTACAGGGGCCTTCCGATCAGCCCCAGCATTTT